A selection of T cell receptor beta chains follows, all from one sample in a study of blood T cell repertoires in COVID-19. Libraries were prepared by immunoSEQ multiplex PCR; TCRdb keeps only in-frame clonotypes and omits some of them. The repertoire has around 13,000 clones, about four fifths of them found once; the top ten carry approximately 24%. The sequenced material came from peripheral blood. The receptors shown here come from a woman aged 60 to 75 with acute or convalescent COVID-19. CDR3s include the opening cysteine and the closing phenylalanine or tryptophan. A D gene is named only where the DNA matches it firmly. Clone size, where shown, is once, few, many, or a class for clones that have expanded.

d_call,clone_size,j_call,v_call,cdr3_nt,cdr3_aa
NA,NA,TRBJ1-3,TRBV19,TGTGCCAGTAGTACCTGGACATCCCGAGACGGAAACACCATATATTTT,CASSTWTSRDGNTIYF
TRBD1,NA,TRBJ1-2,TRBV7-2,TGTGCCAGCAGCTTACAACAGGGGGCCAACTATGGCTACACCTTC,CASSLQQGANYGYTF
NA,NA,TRBJ2-5,TRBV19,TGTGCCAGTAGTATGGGGGCCGAGACCCAGTACTTC,CASSMGAETQYF
TRBD1,NA,TRBJ2-1,TRBV6-2/TRBV6-3,TGTGCCAGCAGTACCGCCGGGACAGGGAAGACAAATGAGCAGTTCTTC,CASSTAGTGKTNEQFF
NA,NA,TRBJ2-6,TRBV30,TGTGCAGAAAGGGGCTCTGGGGCCAACGTCCTGACTTTC,CAERGSGANVLTF
TRBD1,NA,TRBJ2-3,TRBV5-4,TGTGCCAGCAGCTTGGAAGGACAGGGAAGGGTGGCGCAGTATTTT,CASSLEGQGRVAQYF
TRBD1,NA,TRBJ1-3,TRBV28,TGTGCCAGCAGTAACAGGGGTGGTGGAAACACCATATATTTT,CASSNRGGGNTIYF
TRBD2,NA,TRBJ2-1,TRBV9,TGTGCCAGCAGCTCCGGCCTGGCTAGCGGACCCCTTAGCGAGCAGTTCTTC,CASSSGLASGPLSEQFF
TRBD2,NA,TRBJ2-1,TRBV6-2/TRBV6-3,TGTGCCAGCAGTTACCCGACGGGGGGGAGCTCCTACAATGAGCAGTTCTTC,CASSYPTGGSSYNEQFF
NA,once,TRBJ1-2,TRBV5-1,TGCGCCAGCAGCCGATTCGAAGGAGATGACGGCTACACCTTC,CASSRFEGDDGYTF
NA,NA,TRBJ1-2,TRBV19,TGTGCCAGTAAGGTTGGGACAAACTATGGCTACACCTTC,CASKVGTNYGYTF
TRBD1,NA,TRBJ2-1,TRBV6-6,TGTGCCAGCAGTCAACCGGGACAGGGGGCATCTGAGCAGTTCTTC,CASSQPGQGASEQFF
NA,NA,TRBJ1-1,TRBV2,TGTGCCAGCATATGGAGGACCGGAGGTGAAGCTTTCTTT,CASIWRTGGEAFF
TRBD1,NA,TRBJ2-1,TRBV9,TGTGCCAGCAGCGTTAGAGGGGGCCTCCTGGACAATGAGCAGTTCTTC,CASSVRGGLLDNEQFF
NA,NA,TRBJ2-5,TRBV7-3,TGTGCCAGCAGCCCCCTCGGGGGTGAGACCCAGTACTTC,CASSPLGGETQYF
NA,NA,TRBJ1-3,TRBV19,TGTGCCAGTAGTGCCGGGCAGGGGAGCGCATCTGGAAACACCATATATTTT,CASSAGQGSASGNTIYF
NA,NA,TRBJ2-7,TRBV7-9,TGTGCCAGCAACAGTCACTACGAGCAGTACTTC,CASNSHYEQYF
NA,NA,TRBJ2-2,TRBV2,TGTGCCAGCGGAAGGAGAAGCGGGGAGCTGTTTTTT,CASGRRSGELFF
TRBD1,NA,TRBJ1-3,TRBV6-5,TGTGCCAGCGTGGGACAGGGGGCCTCTGGAAACACCATATATTTT,CASVGQGASGNTIYF
NA,NA,TRBJ2-2,TRBV7-2,TGTGCCAGCAACCAGGGTCGCACCGGGGAGCTGTTTTTT,CASNQGRTGELFF
TRBD1,NA,TRBJ2-1,TRBV29-1,TGCAGCGTTGCCCCGGGACAGGGATCGGATGTGCAGTTCTTC,CSVAPGQGSDVQFF
NA,NA,TRBJ1-1,TRBV6-5,TGTGCCAGCAGCAGAGAGAGACACCCGAACACTGAAGCTTTCTTT,CASSRERHPNTEAFF
NA,once,TRBJ2-2,TRBV30,TGTGCCTGGAAAGACAGAGGCCCCGGTAGGGGGAACACCGGGGAGCTGTTTTTT,CAWKDRGPGRGNTGELFF
NA,NA,TRBJ1-5,TRBV19,TGTGCCAGTAGTATAGCGGGTCAGCCCCAGCATTTT,CASSIAGQPQHF
NA,NA,TRBJ2-2,TRBV11-3,TGTGCCAGCAGCTTGTATAGTACGAACACCGGGGAGCTGTTTTTT,CASSLYSTNTGELFF
NA,few,TRBJ1-3,TRBV19,TGTGCCAGTAGTCGTGAACACTCTGGAAACACCATATATTTT,CASSREHSGNTIYF
NA,NA,TRBJ2-2,TRBV27,TGTGCCAGCAGTTACTCCGGGATCACCGGGGAGCTGTTTTTT,CASSYSGITGELFF
NA,NA,TRBJ1-3,TRBV30,TGTGCCTGGAGGACAGACTCTGGAAACACCATATATTTT,CAWRTDSGNTIYF
NA,NA,TRBJ2-1,TRBV5-1,TGCGCCAGCGCATCAGGGGCCGGAATCTCCTACAATGAGCAGTTCTTC,CASASGAGISYNEQFF
TRBD1,NA,TRBJ1-5,TRBV6-5,TGTGCCAGCAGCTCGGGACAGGGGTATCAGCCCCAGCATTTT,CASSSGQGYQPQHF
TRBD1,NA,TRBJ1-1,TRBV6-2/TRBV6-3,TGTGCCAGCAACCCACACAGGGGAGCCACTGAAGCTTTCTTT,CASNPHRGATEAFF
TRBD1,few,TRBJ1-1,TRBV19,TGTGCCAGTAGGGCGCGACAGGGATCGCGGGCGAACACTGAAGCTTTCTTT,CASRARQGSRANTEAFF
TRBD2,NA,TRBJ2-2,TRBV6-2/TRBV6-3,TGTGCCAGCAGTTACTCGGGCCAGCGGGAGGGCCGTATCACCGGGGAGCTGTTTTTT,CASSYSGQREGRITGELFF
TRBD2,NA,TRBJ2-2,TRBV4-3,TGCGCCAGCAGCCAAGATGAAATGGCGGGAGGGGCCGGGGAGCTGTTTTTT,CASSQDEMAGGAGELFF
NA,NA,TRBJ1-1,TRBV2,TGTGCCAGCAGTGAGGGGGGTTGGTACACTGAAGCTTTCTTT,CASSEGGWYTEAFF
NA,NA,TRBJ2-2,TRBV3-1/TRBV3-2,TGTGCCAGCAGCCAAATCTTCGCGGGGGCCCTAGGCGGGGAGCTGTTTTTT,CASSQIFAGALGGELFF
NA,NA,TRBJ2-5,TRBV29-1,TGCAGCGTTGTCAGTGGGGGGAAAGAGACCCAGTACTTC,CSVVSGGKETQYF
NA,NA,TRBJ2-5,TRBV11-2,TGTGCCAGCAGCTTTTTTCAGGAGACCCAGTACTTC,CASSFFQETQYF
NA,NA,TRBJ2-3,TRBV7-9,TGTGCCAGCAGACCAAAAACAGGGTCTGGCACAGATACGCAGTATTTT,CASRPKTGSGTDTQYF
TRBD2,NA,TRBJ2-7,TRBV18,TGTGCCAGCTCGATCGGGAGGGCCTACGAGCAGTACTTC,CASSIGRAYEQYF
NA,NA,TRBJ2-4,TRBV28,TGTGCCAGCAGTTTCCCTCTACAGGGAGAGAAAACCAAAAACATTCAGTACTTC,CASSFPLQGEKTKNIQYF
NA,NA,TRBJ1-1,TRBV6-5,TGTGCCAGCAGTTACTCTGGCAGGGGAACTGAAGCTTTCTTT,CASSYSGRGTEAFF
NA,NA,TRBJ1-2,TRBV11-2,TGTGCCAGCAGCTTAGGAGTGGGGACATACGGAGGCTACACCTTC,CASSLGVGTYGGYTF
TRBD1,NA,TRBJ2-1,TRBV3-1/TRBV3-2,TGTGCCAGCAGCCAAGTTTCCCAAGGCAGGGGGCGCGGGTCCTACAATGAGCAGTTCTTC,CASSQVSQGRGRGSYNEQFF
NA,NA,TRBJ1-3,TRBV6-1,TGTGCCAGCAGTGAAGACAGCCCTCGACTAGGAAACACCATATATTTT,CASSEDSPRLGNTIYF
NA,few,TRBJ1-4,TRBV12-2,TGTGCAAGTCGTCGACAGGGTGGAAACGAAAAACTGTTTTTT,CASRRQGGNEKLFF
NA,NA,TRBJ1-1,TRBV2,TGTGCCAGCAGTAAGGTGGGGGGCACTGAAGCTTTCTTT,CASSKVGGTEAFF
NA,NA,TRBJ1-5,TRBV5-6,TGTGCCAGCAGCCTCAAGGGCAGGGCAGCTCAGCCCCAGCATTTT,CASSLKGRAAQPQHF
NA,NA,TRBJ2-1,TRBV11-2,TGTGCCAGCAGCTCGCGCACGAGTAGCTCCTACAATGAGCAGTTCTTC,CASSSRTSSSYNEQFF
TRBD2,NA,TRBJ2-7,TRBV5-1,TGCGCCAGCAGCTACACGTTGGGGGACTACTACGAGCAGTACTTC,CASSYTLGDYYEQYF
NA,NA,TRBJ1-2,TRBV7-6,TGTGCCAGCAGCTTAGAGGCGGCGGGCATGGGATATGGCTACACCTTC,CASSLEAAGMGYGYTF
TRBD1,NA,TRBJ1-5,TRBV7-9,TGTGCCAGCAGCAGGGACAGGGTAGGCAATCAGCCCCAGCATTTT,CASSRDRVGNQPQHF
TRBD2,NA,TRBJ2-3,TRBV9,TGTGCCAGCAGGGCGGGCGTGTCTAGCGGGGGGAGCCCCACAGATACGCAGTATTTT,CASRAGVSSGGSPTDTQYF
NA,once,TRBJ1-1,TRBV28,TGTGCCAGCAGGACCTACAGGAAGAACACTGAAGCTTTCTTT,CASRTYRKNTEAFF
NA,NA,TRBJ2-1,TRBV5-5,TGTGCCAGCAGCCGTACCACAGGGGAGCAGTTCTTC,CASSRTTGEQFF
TRBD2,NA,TRBJ2-1,TRBV6-5,TGTGCCAGCAGTTGGGGACTAGCGGGAGCTAATGAGCAGTTCTTC,CASSWGLAGANEQFF
NA,NA,TRBJ1-3,TRBV29-1,TGCAGCGCTGATAAGGGGTTATCTGGAAACACCATATATTTT,CSADKGLSGNTIYF